These 26 T cell receptor beta chains were all obtained from the same sample, sequenced in a study of blood T cell repertoires in COVID-19. Profiling relied on immunoSEQ multiplex PCR, and the TCRdb table lists in-frame clones only, not all of them. The table records 65,000 or so clones, around 66% of them present only once. The specimen sequenced was PBMCs or T cells enriched from blood (not recorded which). The source of these receptors is a woman aged 55-70 years who had been exposed to COVID-19.

The chain has TRBV10-3 and TRBJ1-6, with 8 bases identical to TRBD1. The trim removed 6 bases at V and 8 bases at J, leaving 3 bases unmatched. Germline CDR1 is ENHRY and CDR2 is SYGVKD. The CDR3 is made up of 13 amino acids. The CDR3 region is CAISRGPDSPLHF. CDR3 nucleotide sequence: TGTGCCATCAGCAGGGGGCCGGATTCACCCCTCCACTTT.

V usage is TRBV9 and J usage is TRBJ2-7; 14 bases fit TRBD2. The J segment lost 6 bases and the V segment lost 7 bases, leaving 0 bases of the junction unmatched. This CDR3 has 12 amino acids. Germline V gene sequence: CDR1 SGDLS, CDR2 YYNGEE. CDR3 DNA: TGTGCCAGCGGGACTAGCGGGAGCGAGCAGTACTTC. Translated: CASGTSGSEQYF.

The genes are TRBV5-1 and TRBJ1-6, with D unresolved. This CDR3 region has 14 residues. Germline V gene data show CDR1 as SGHRS and CDR2 as YFSETQ. The V end lost 2 bases, the J end lost 5 bases, and 8 bases lay between the germline ends. The chain's CDR3 is CASSFGQDNSPLHF. For the CDR3, the DNA is TGCGCCAGCAGCTTCGGCCAGGATAATTCACCCCTCCACTTT.

The chain combines TRBV14 with TRBJ2-5, with a weak D call TRBD2 (6 bases). The V end was cut by 4 bases, the J end by 5 bases, with 14 bases between. Germline V gene sequence: CDR1 SGHDN, CDR2 FVKESK. This CDR3 contains 14 residues. CDR3 nucleotides: TGTGCCAGCAGCCGCCTTACTAGCAGGGAGACCCAGTACTTC. The encoded protein is CASSRLTSRETQYF.

The genes are TRBV28 and TRBJ1-2; 7 bases line up with TRBD1. The CDR3 consists of 14 residues. Trimming cost V 8 bases and J 4 bases; bases outside gene matches: 10. Germline CDR1 reads MDHEN; CDR2 reads SYDVKM. This CDR3 reads CASSMNRGTYGYTF. CDR3 bases: TGTGCCAGCTCCATGAACAGGGGTACCTATGGCTACACCTTC.

The sample holds one count of this clone. The J gene is TRBJ2-2, the V gene TRBV9, with D hard to call. Germline V gene sequence: CDR1 SGDLS, CDR2 YYNGEE. Trimming took off 2 bases at V and 1 base at J, with 9 bases between the two ends. There are 15 residues in the CDR3. The CDR3 sequence is CASSVLQRNTGELFF. In DNA, the CDR3 is TGTGCCAGCAGCGTTCTCCAGCGGAACACCGGGGAGCTGTTTTTT.

The chain combines TRBV6-2 or TRBV6-3 with TRBJ2-1; possible D gene TRBD2, 6 bases. Germline CDR1 reads MNHEY; CDR2 reads SVGEGT. Trimming removed 3 bases at V and 7 bases at J, with 7 bases between. The CDR3 contains 12 residues. CDR3 region: CASSYGGNEQFF. The DNA of the CDR3 is TGTGCCAGCAGTTATGGGGGGAATGAGCAGTTCTTC.

This clone came up once. CDR3 sequence: CASSYSRRDTIYF. The CDR3 bases are TGTGCCAGCAGTTACTCGCGGAGGGACACCATATATTTT. V is TRBV6-2 or TRBV6-3 and J is TRBJ1-3, with D unclear. V was pared by 0 bases and J by 8 bases, with 8 bases between. Germline CDR1 is MNHEY and CDR2 is SVGEGT. The CDR3 loop spans 13 amino acids.

The rearrangement uses TRBV13 and TRBJ2-2; TRBD2 matches at 9 bases. The CDR3 runs to 15 residues. Germline-derived CDR1 and CDR2 are PRHDT and FYEKMQ (reference sequence). With V trimmed by 6 bases and J by 7 bases, 9 bases remained unmatched. This CDR3 reads CASRVSGSGGGELFF. Written as DNA, the CDR3 is TGTGCCAGCAGAGTTAGCGGGAGTGGTGGCGGGGAGCTGTTTTTT.

This chain uses TRBV28 with TRBJ1-5; 7 bases line up with TRBD1. Trimming at V came to 3 bases and at J to 5 bases, leaving 7 bases not matched to a gene. This CDR3 contains 15 residues. Germline V gene sequence: CDR1 MDHEN, CDR2 SYDVKM. DNA of the CDR3: TGTGCCAGCAGTTTCCCCGACAGGGATTATCAGCCCCAGCATTTT. Its translation is CASSFPDRDYQPQHF.

The CDR3 is CASSFRQGGQETQYF. CDR3 nucleotides: TGTGCCAGCAGTTTTCGACAGGGAGGTCAAGAGACCCAGTACTTC. The chain couples TRBV6-5 to TRBJ2-5; D may be TRBD1 (7 bases). With 4 bases removed from V and 2 bases from J, the gap between germline ends came to 14 bases. The CDR3 has 15 amino acids. Germline loops: CDR1 MNHEY, CDR2 SVGAGI.

V is TRBV19 and J is TRBJ2-7, with 10 bases fitting TRBD1. The germline V gene has CDR1 LNHDA and CDR2 SQIVND (reference sequence). CDR3 length: 16 residues. The trim removed 4 bases at V and 3 bases at J, leaving 9 bases unmatched. The CDR3 nucleotides read TGTGCCAGTAGTACTCAGGTCGGACAGGGGGGCTACGAGCAGTACTTC. Its translation is CASSTQVGQGGYEQYF.

The chain carries TRBV6-2 or TRBV6-3 and TRBJ2-1, with TRBD2 matching 7 bases. The V segment lost 4 bases and the J segment 9 bases; nucleotides outside the gene matches: 12. CDR3 size: 15 residues. Germline V gives CDR1 MNHEY, CDR2 SVGEGT. CDR3 sequence reads: CASSSRTSLGFEQFF. CDR3 bases: TGTGCCAGCAGTTCCCGGACTAGTTTGGGATTTGAGCAGTTCTTC.

This clone came up a few times. This chain links TRBV11-2 with TRBJ2-1, with 7 positions matching TRBD2. The V gene end was trimmed by 8 bases and the J gene end by 12 bases; junction bases not matched to a gene: 10. CDR3 length: 12 amino acids. The V gene's germline CDR1 is SGHAT and CDR2 FQNNGV. The CDR3 region has the DNA TGTGCCAGCCAGAGCGGGACCACCGGGCAGTTCTTC. Its translation: CASQSGTTGQFF.

This clone was detected ten times or more. The gene calls are TRBV29-1 and TRBJ2-1; a weak D match, TRBD1 (5 bases). The germline V gene encodes CDR1 SQVTM and CDR2 ANQGSEA. V lost 5 bases and J lost 9, with 11 bases in between. CDR3 length: 11 residues. CDR3 in DNA: TGCAGCGTTAAGCCTAGGGGTGAGCAGTTCTTC. The encoded protein is CSVKPRGEQFF.

The chain carries TRBV2 and TRBJ2-1; 10 positions match TRBD2. V shed 6 bases and J 2 bases; nucleotides not matched to a gene: 10. The germline V gene has CDR1 SNHLY and CDR2 FYNNEI. The CDR3 is 17 residues long. In DNA, the CDR3 is TGTGCCAGCAGCCCTTCCCCAGCGGGAGGGACCTACAATGAGCAGTTCTTC. This encodes CASSPSPAGGTYNEQFF.

This clone has only a few counts. This chain links TRBV30 with TRBJ2-7, with D perhaps matching TRBD2 (5 bases). The V and J ends lost 1 base and 3 bases respectively, with 16 bases between them. Looked up from germline, CDR1 is GTSNPN and CDR2 is SVGIG (reference sequence). The CDR3 runs 15 residues. The CDR3 DNA reads TGTGCCTGGAGTGGATCTCCGGGGATATACTACGAGCAGTACTTC. Translating gives CAWSGSPGIYYEQYF.

This chain links TRBV6-2 or TRBV6-3 with TRBJ1-5, with TRBD1 as a possible D gene (5 bases). Per germline, CDR1 MNHEY and CDR2 SVGEGT. The CDR3 is 15 amino acids. The V and J ends lost 0 bases and 3 bases respectively, with 9 bases between them. This chain's CDR3 is CASSYSQGNNQPQHF. In nucleotides, the CDR3 is TGTGCCAGCAGTTACTCCCAGGGTAACAATCAGCCCCAGCATTTT.

This rearrangement joins TRBV4-3 to TRBJ1-5; TRBD1 might be the D (6 bases). V lost 0 bases, J lost 9 bases, and 12 bases lay in between. The CDR3 contains 14 residues. From germline, CDR1 is LGHNA and CDR2 YSLEER. CDR3 residues: CASSQDRGEGPQHF. The DNA for the CDR3 is TGCGCCAGCAGCCAAGACAGGGGAGAAGGGCCCCAGCATTTT.

The chain employs TRBV28 and TRBJ1-1; 8 bases are a match to TRBD1. Trimming cost V 7 bases and J 6 bases; bases outside gene matches: 10. Germline assignment: CDR1 MDHEN and CDR2 SYDVKM. The CDR3 is 14 residues long. CDR3: CASNAGGSRAEAFF. Here the CDR3 DNA reads TGTGCCAGCAACGCAGGGGGCTCTAGAGCTGAAGCTTTCTTT. The full variable domain, rest sourced from reference TRBV28 and TRBJ1-1, is DVKVTQSSRYLVKRTGEKVFLECVQDMDHENMFWYRQDPGLGLRLIYFSYDVKMKEKGDIPEGYSVSREKKERFSLILESASTNQTSMYLCASNAGGSRAEAFFGQGTRLTVV.

This rearrangement joins TRBV9 to TRBJ2-2; tentative D call: TRBD1 (6 bases). V was pared by 0 bases and J by 2 bases, with 11 bases between. There are 16 residues in the CDR3. Looked up from germline, CDR1 is SGDLS and CDR2 is YYNGEE. The CDR3 sequence: CASSVGGGANTGELFF. CDR3 bases: TGTGCCAGCAGCGTAGGAGGGGGAGCTAACACCGGGGAGCTGTTTTTT.

This clone was recorded only once. The chain joins TRBV7-3 to TRBJ1-2, with 9 positions matching TRBD1. The germline V gene has CDR1 SGHTA and CDR2 FQGTGA. The J segment lost 8 bases and the V segment lost 0 bases, leaving 1 base of the junction unmatched. This CDR3 contains 13 residues. CDR3 bases: TGTGCCAGCAGCTTAACACAGGGGGCGGGCTACACCTTC. This codes for CASSLTQGAGYTF.

This clone appeared a single time. This sequence joins TRBV9 and TRBJ2-1; 7 positions agree with TRBD2. V gave up 1 base and J gave up 8 bases; unmatched junction bases: 6. Germline V lookup: CDR1 SGDLS, CDR2 YYNGEE. This CDR3 spans 14 amino acids. CDR3 bases: TGTGCCAGCAGCGTAAGGACTAGTCCCCATGAGCAGTTCTTC. Protein: CASSVRTSPHEQFF.

The rearrangement uses TRBV6-2 or TRBV6-3 and TRBJ2-7; the match to TRBD2 covers 14 bases. CDR1 and CDR2 from the germline V gene are MNHEY and SVGEGT. The CDR3 runs 15 residues. The trim removed 4 bases at V and 7 bases at J, leaving 6 bases unmatched. The chain's CDR3 is CASSFSGLAGVEQYF. In DNA form, the CDR3 reads TGTGCCAGCAGTTTTTCGGGACTAGCGGGAGTTGAGCAGTACTTC.

This clone was seen a few times. The gene calls are TRBV5-1 and TRBJ2-5; 9 bases align to TRBD2. Losses at the gene ends were 1 base for V and 5 bases for J; bases not matched to a gene: 9. The length of the CDR3 is 16 residues. Per germline, CDR1 SGHRS and CDR2 YFSETQ. The chain's CDR3 is CASSLSPGTSQETQYF. Here the CDR3 DNA reads TGCGCCAGCAGCTTGTCCCCCGGGACTAGCCAGGAGACCCAGTACTTC.

This chain uses TRBV28 with TRBJ1-3; D gene unclear. CDR3 length equals 16 residues. Germline V gives CDR1 MDHEN, CDR2 SYDVKM. V lost 4 bases to trimming and J lost 0 bases, with 13 bases between them. CDR3 nucleotides: TGTGCCAGCAGTTCCTTCGGGGAGAGCTCTGGAAACACCATATATTTT. Protein sequence: CASSSFGESSGNTIYF.